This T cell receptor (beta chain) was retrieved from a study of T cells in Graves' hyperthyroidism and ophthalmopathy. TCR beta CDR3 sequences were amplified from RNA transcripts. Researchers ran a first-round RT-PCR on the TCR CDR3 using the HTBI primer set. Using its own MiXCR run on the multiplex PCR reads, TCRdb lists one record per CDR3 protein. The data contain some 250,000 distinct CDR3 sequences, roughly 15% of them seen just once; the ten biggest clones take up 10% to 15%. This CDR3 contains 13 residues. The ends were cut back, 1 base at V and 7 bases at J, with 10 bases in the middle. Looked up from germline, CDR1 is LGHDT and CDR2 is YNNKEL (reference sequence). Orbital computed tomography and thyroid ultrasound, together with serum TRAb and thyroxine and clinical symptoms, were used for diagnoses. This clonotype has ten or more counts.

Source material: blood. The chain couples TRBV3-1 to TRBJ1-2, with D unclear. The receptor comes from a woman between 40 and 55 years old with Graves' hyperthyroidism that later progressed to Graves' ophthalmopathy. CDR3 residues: CASSQAGELGYTF. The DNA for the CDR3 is TGTGCCAGCAGCCAAGCCGGGGAGCTTGGCTACACCTTC.